These T cell receptor beta chains were read from a single sample in a study of blood T cell repertoires in COVID-19. Only in-frame clones appear in the TCRdb table, and some are missing; sequencing was by immunoSEQ multiplex PCR. The repertoire holds roughly 280,000 clones, 70% to 90% seen once, with around 10% in the top ten. The sequenced material came from peripheral blood. Receptor source: a woman in her sixties or seventies with acute or convalescent COVID-19. Each CDR3 is given with its conserved first and last residue. A D gene is named only where the DNA matches it firmly. The size field is filled for only some rows; it gives once, few, many or a size class.

D gene	clone size	J gene	V gene	CDR3 DNA	CDR3 protein
TRBD1	.	TRBJ1-4	TRBV7-9	TGTGCCAGCAGCTTTGGGACAGGAACGGAAAAACTGTTTTTT	CASSFGTGTEKLFF
.	few	TRBJ2-1	TRBV7-8	TGTGCCAGCAGCTCGGACATGATGGGCAATGAGCAGTTCTTC	CASSSDMMGNEQFF
.	few	TRBJ2-5	TRBV5-1	TGCGCCAGCAACCCTGCTGGTAGGGGAAGGGAGACCCAGTACTTC	CASNPAGRGRETQYF
.	.	TRBJ1-1	TRBV12-3/TRBV12-4	TGTGCCAGCAGTTTTGGTAGTACTGAAGCTTTCTTT	CASSFGSTEAFF
TRBD1	.	TRBJ1-2	TRBV2	TGTGCCAGCACACCGGACAGGGCGTATGGCTACACCTTC	CASTPDRAYGYTF
.	.	TRBJ1-4	TRBV4-1	TGCGCCAGCAGCCAACGGGAATCGACTAATGAAAAACTGTTTTTT	CASSQRESTNEKLFF
TRBD1	few	TRBJ1-2	TRBV5-4	TGTGCCAGCAGCGTTGTTGGACAGGCCTATGGCTACACCTTC	CASSVVGQAYGYTF
TRBD1	.	TRBJ1-6	TRBV19	TGTGCCAGTGCTGACAGGGCGGCTAATTCACCCCTCCACTTT	CASADRAANSPLHF
.	.	TRBJ1-6	TRBV10-3	TGTGCCATCAGTGATCAGTTTTCACCCCTCCACTTT	CAISDQFSPLHF
.	.	TRBJ1-5	TRBV6-5	TGTGCCAGTTTTCAAGGGGGGGAACCGCGTCAGCCCCAGCATTTT	CASFQGGEPRQPQHF
TRBD1	.	TRBJ1-3	TRBV6-5	TGTGCCAGCAGTTCAGGACAGGGTGAAAGGAGAAACACCATATATTTT	CASSSGQGERRNTIYF
.	.	TRBJ2-2	TRBV4-1	TGCGCCAGCAGCCAGTCGACAGGGAACACCGGGGAGCTGTTTTTT	CASSQSTGNTGELFF
.	.	TRBJ1-3	TRBV3-1/TRBV3-2	TGTGCCAGCAGCCAAGCGCTGGGAGTCTCTGGAAACACCATATATTTT	CASSQALGVSGNTIYF
.	once	TRBJ1-5	TRBV18	TGTGCCAGCTCACGGGGGGGGTATCAGCCCCAGCATTTT	CASSRGGYQPQHF
TRBD1	.	TRBJ1-5	TRBV5-5	TGTGCCAGCAGGTTGTCCCAACACGGACAGGGACCCCAGCATTTT	CASRLSQHGQGPQHF
TRBD2	.	TRBJ2-1	TRBV4-2	TGTGCCAGCAGCCAAACCCATAGCGGGGGGTCCTACAATGAGCAGTTCTTC	CASSQTHSGGSYNEQFF
TRBD1	.	TRBJ1-1	TRBV6-6	TGTGCCAGCAGTTATTCCGGGACAGGGCGCACTGAAGCTTTCTTT	CASSYSGTGRTEAFF
.	.	TRBJ1-2	TRBV7-6	TGTGCCAGCAGCAGCAGGGACTCTAACTATGGCTACACCTTC	CASSSRDSNYGYTF
TRBD1	.	TRBJ2-2	TRBV5-1	TGCGCCAGCAGCCAAGGACAGGGTCGGAGGGAGCTGTTTTTT	CASSQGQGRRELFF
.	few	TRBJ2-6	TRBV2	TGTGCCAGCACGGGTGACTCTGGGGCCAACGTCCTGACTTTC	CASTGDSGANVLTF
.	.	TRBJ1-2	TRBV5-4	TGTGCCAGCAGCGGGCCGGGGAGAAGAGATGGCTACACCTTC	CASSGPGRRDGYTF
TRBD1	.	TRBJ1-1	TRBV19	TGTGCCAGTCGGCACAGGGGGAACACTGAAGCTTTCTTT	CASRHRGNTEAFF
.	.	TRBJ1-2	TRBV19	TGTGCCAGTTCCCCGGGAAACTATGGCTACACCTTC	CASSPGNYGYTF
.	.	TRBJ1-5	TRBV18	TGTGCCAGCTCACCTAGTATGGGTCTAGAACAGCCCCAGCATTTT	CASSPSMGLEQPQHF
.	few	TRBJ1-5	TRBV29-1	TGCAGCGTTGATGACGGGCGAGGGCAGCCCCAGCATTTT	CSVDDGRGQPQHF
.	few	TRBJ1-2	TRBV10-3	TGTGCCATCAGTGTAGGGGGAGAGGGCTACGGCTACACCTTC	CAISVGGEGYGYTF
TRBD2	.	TRBJ2-3	TRBV5-4	TGTGCCAGCAGCTCCCTGGGGCGGGGGGGCAAAGATACGCAGTATTTT	CASSSLGRGGKDTQYF
.	once	TRBJ2-3	TRBV6-2/TRBV6-3	TGTGCCAGCAGTTTCAACCCAGGGAAGGGAACTGTGAGCACAGATACGCAGTATTTT	CASSFNPGKGTVSTDTQYF
TRBD2	.	TRBJ2-3	TRBV10-1	TGCGCCAGCAGTGAGTCGGGGCTAGCGGGGGGGCGAGCAGATACGCAGTATTTT	CASSESGLAGGRADTQYF
TRBD1	.	TRBJ1-4	TRBV7-2	TGTGCCAGCAGCTTATCCCCGACAGGGGTAGGAGAAAAACTGTTTTTT	CASSLSPTGVGEKLFF
.	.	TRBJ1-2	TRBV19	TGTGCCAGTAGTATTTTCGGGAAGGGCCTCTATGGCTACACCTTC	CASSIFGKGLYGYTF
TRBD1	.	TRBJ2-7	TRBV27	TGTGCCAGCAACTCCGGGACAGGCCCCCTGGAGCAGTACTTC	CASNSGTGPLEQYF
TRBD2	.	TRBJ2-1	TRBV5-1	TGCGCCAGCAGCTCCGGGGGGGCCCAGATCAATGAGCAGTTCTTC	CASSSGGAQINEQFF
TRBD1	few	TRBJ1-2	TRBV11-2	TGTGCCAGCAGTCCCGACAGGGGATATGGCTACACCTTC	CASSPDRGYGYTF
TRBD2	.	TRBJ2-1	TRBV18	TGTGCCAGCTCACCACCGGGACTAGCTCTCTACAATGAGCAGTTCTTC	CASSPPGLALYNEQFF
TRBD1	.	TRBJ1-1	TRBV6-6	TGTGCCAGCAGTTCGGTTGACAGGGGGCCCACTGAAGCTTTCTTT	CASSSVDRGPTEAFF
.	many	TRBJ1-5	TRBV6-5	TGTGCCAGCAGTTCGGGGAATCAGCCCCAGCATTTT	CASSSGNQPQHF
.	.	TRBJ1-4	TRBV19	TGTGCCAGTAGTATGGAACGCAGCGGAGGAGAAAAACTGTTTTTT	CASSMERSGGEKLFF
TRBD1	.	TRBJ2-5	TRBV13	TGTGCCAGCAGCTTAAGGGGGACAGGGTTTCTCGAGACCCAGTACTTC	CASSLRGTGFLETQYF
.	.	TRBJ1-1	TRBV27	TGTGCCAGCAGTTTCTCTAACAGGGCATTGAGGAACACTGAAGCTTTCTTT	CASSFSNRALRNTEAFF
.	few	TRBJ1-2	TRBV7-6	TGTGCCAGCAGCTTAAGGCAAAGGGCGGGTGGCTACACCTTC	CASSLRQRAGGYTF
.	.	TRBJ1-3	TRBV11-2	TGTGCCAGCAGCTTAACAGGGAGACCTGGAAACACCATATATTTT	CASSLTGRPGNTIYF
.	.	TRBJ2-3	TRBV4-2	TGTGCCAGCAGCCTTTTGGCGGGGCCCGCCGATACGCAGTATTTT	CASSLLAGPADTQYF
.	.	TRBJ1-1	TRBV12-3/TRBV12-4	TGTGCCAGCAGTCTCGATGGGGGGGCTGAAGCTTTCTTT	CASSLDGGAEAFF
.	.	TRBJ1-2	TRBV21-1	TGTGCCAGCAGCAAAGGGGCAGGGGGCCTAAACTATGGCTACACCTTC	CASSKGAGGLNYGYTF
.	.	TRBJ2-1	TRBV12-3/TRBV12-4	TGTGCCACGACTAGGGGTACCGATGAGCAGTTCTTC	CATTRGTDEQFF
.	.	TRBJ1-3	TRBV5-1	TGCGCCAGCAAAGTGGCCCTCTCTGGAAACACCATATATTTT	CASKVALSGNTIYF
.	.	TRBJ1-4	TRBV5-1	TGCGCCAGCAGCACTGGCGGGGGAAACGATGAAAAACTGTTTTTT	CASSTGGGNDEKLFF
.	.	TRBJ1-1	TRBV10-3	TGTGCCATCAGTTCGGGTCTTCCTGAGACTGAAGCTTTCTTT	CAISSGLPETEAFF
.	.	TRBJ2-7	TRBV20-1	TGCAGTGCTCAGCGGTACGAGCAGTACTTC	CSAQRYEQYF